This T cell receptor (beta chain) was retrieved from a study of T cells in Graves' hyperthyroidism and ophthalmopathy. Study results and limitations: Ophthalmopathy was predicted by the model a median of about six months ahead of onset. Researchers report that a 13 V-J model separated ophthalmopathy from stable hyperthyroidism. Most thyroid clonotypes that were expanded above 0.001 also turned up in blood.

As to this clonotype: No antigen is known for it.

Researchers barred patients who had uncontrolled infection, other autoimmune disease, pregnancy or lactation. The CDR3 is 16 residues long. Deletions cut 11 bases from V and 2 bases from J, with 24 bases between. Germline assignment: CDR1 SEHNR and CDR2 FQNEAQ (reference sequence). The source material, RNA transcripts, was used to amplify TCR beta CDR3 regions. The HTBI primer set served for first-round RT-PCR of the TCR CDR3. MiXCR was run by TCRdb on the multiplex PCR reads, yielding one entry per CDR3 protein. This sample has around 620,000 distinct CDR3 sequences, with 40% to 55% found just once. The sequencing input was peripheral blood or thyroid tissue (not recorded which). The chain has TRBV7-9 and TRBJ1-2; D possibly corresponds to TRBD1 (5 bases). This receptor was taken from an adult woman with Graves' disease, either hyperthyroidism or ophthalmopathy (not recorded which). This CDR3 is CAWSVRGRAMNYGYTF. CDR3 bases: TGTGCCTGGAGTGTTCGGGGCAGGGCGATGAACTATGGCTACACCTTC.